This TCR beta chain derives from a study of cytomegalovirus exposure and HLA in healthy donors. Study overall: A prior analysis found some 110 million unique TCR beta sequences from approximately 190 million T cells. Findings and caveats of the study: Most of the TCR beta V segments (in an earlier analysis) were productive either about 87% or about 30% of the time.

The PCR used 60 Vbeta and 13 Jbeta primers. TCRdb's table, derived via immunoSEQ multiplex PCR, lists solely in-frame clones and lacks some. The sample records some 67,000 clones, 80% to 90% being singletons. Germline V gives CDR1 SGHTA, CDR2 FQGNSA. The CDR3 extends over 14 amino acids. With V trimmed by 5 bases and J by 9 bases, 5 bases remained unmatched. Remarks on this clone: Antigen specificity is unknown.

The sequenced sample was PBMCs. The origin of this receptor is a woman aged 25-40 years in good health and CMV-seronegative. This sequence joins TRBV7-2 and TRBJ1-6; 9 nucleotides agree with TRBD1. The CDR3: CASSKDRGFSPLHF. Written as DNA, the CDR3 is TGTGCCAGCAGCAAGGACAGGGGTTTTTCACCCCTCCACTTT.